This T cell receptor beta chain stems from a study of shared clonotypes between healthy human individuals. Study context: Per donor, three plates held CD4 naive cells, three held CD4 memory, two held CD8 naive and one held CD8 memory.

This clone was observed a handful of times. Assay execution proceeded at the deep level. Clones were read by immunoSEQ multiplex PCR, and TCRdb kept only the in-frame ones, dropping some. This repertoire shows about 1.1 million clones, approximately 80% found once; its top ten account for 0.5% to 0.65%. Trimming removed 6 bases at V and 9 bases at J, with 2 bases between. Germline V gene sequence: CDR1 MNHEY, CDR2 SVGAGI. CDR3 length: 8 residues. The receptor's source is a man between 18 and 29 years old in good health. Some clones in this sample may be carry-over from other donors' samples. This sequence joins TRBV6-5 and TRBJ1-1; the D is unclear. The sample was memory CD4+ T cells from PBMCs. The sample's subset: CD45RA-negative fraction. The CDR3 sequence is CASRQAFF. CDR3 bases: TGTGCCAGCAGGCAAGCTTTCTTT.